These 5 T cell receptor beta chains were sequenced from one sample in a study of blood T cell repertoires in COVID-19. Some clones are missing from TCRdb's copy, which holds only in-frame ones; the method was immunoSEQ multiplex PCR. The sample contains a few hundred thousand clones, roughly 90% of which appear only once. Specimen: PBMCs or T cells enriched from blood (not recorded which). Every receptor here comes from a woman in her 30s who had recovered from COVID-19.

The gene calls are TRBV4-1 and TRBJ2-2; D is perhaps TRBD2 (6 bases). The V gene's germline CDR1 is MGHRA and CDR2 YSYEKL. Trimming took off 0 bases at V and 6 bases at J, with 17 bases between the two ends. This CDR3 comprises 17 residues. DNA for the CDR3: TGCGCCAGCAGCCAAGATCATGGGGGAGGAGTTTCCGGGGAGCTGTTTTTT. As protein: CASSQDHGGGVSGELFF.

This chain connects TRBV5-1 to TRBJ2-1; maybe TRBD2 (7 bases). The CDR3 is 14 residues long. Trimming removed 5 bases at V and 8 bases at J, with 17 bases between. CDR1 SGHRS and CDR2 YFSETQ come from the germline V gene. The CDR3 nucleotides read TGCGCCAGCAGGGGGGGGCACCTTAGGGATGAGCAGTTCTTC. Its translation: CASRGGHLRDEQFF.

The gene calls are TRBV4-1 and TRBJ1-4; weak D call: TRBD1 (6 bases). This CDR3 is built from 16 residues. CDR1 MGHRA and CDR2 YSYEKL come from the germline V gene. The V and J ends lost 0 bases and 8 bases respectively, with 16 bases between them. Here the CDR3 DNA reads TGCGCCAGCAGCCAAGAGATAATGGCAGGGGTCGAAAAACTGTTTTTT. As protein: CASSQEIMAGVEKLFF.

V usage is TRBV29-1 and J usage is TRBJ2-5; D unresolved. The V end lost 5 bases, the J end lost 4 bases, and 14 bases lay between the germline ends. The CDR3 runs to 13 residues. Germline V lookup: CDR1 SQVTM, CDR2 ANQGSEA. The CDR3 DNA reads TGCAGCGTTAGGTTTGTGGAGCGAGAGACCCAGTACTTC. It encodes CSVRFVERETQYF.

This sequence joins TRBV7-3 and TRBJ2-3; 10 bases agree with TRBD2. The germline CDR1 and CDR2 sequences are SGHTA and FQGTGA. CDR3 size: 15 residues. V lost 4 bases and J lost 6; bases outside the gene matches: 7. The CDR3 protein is CASSWSGGAPDTQYF. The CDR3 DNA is TGTGCCAGCAGCTGGAGCGGGGGGGCTCCCGATACGCAGTATTTT.